The source of this TCR beta chain is a study of OX40 agonist ivuxolimab in advanced cancers. This clone occurred a few times. Clones were sequenced by immunoSEQ multiplex PCR, and TCRdb holds only the in-frame ones, with some missing. The sample has 70,000 or so clones, approximately 91% seen once. The CDR3 is 13 amino acids. Germline CDR1 is GTSNPN and CDR2 is SVGIG (reference sequence). The V end lost 2 bases, the J end lost 4 bases, and 9 bases lay between the germline ends. The sequenced sample was CD4+ or CD8+ T cells sorted from blood, obtained in a trial of the OX40 agonist ivuxolimab. The TCR sequence derives from an adult with an advanced solid tumor such as melanoma, head and neck, liver or kidney cancer. The V call is TRBV30, the J call TRBJ1-5, with D possibly being TRBD1 (5 bases). The CDR3 region has the DNA TGTGCCTGGAGTACTCAGGGTAATCAGCCCCAGCATTTT. This translates into CAWSTQGNQPQHF.